Given below is one TCR beta chain in context. No antigen is known for it. Sequencing used immunoSEQ multiplex PCR; TCRdb keeps in-frame clones, though not all of them. The sample shows about 150,000 clones, 80% to 90% of them seen only once. This sample is part of a study of T cell responses to AZD1222 COVID-19 vaccine. Study outcomes and limitations: White British donors predominated, females outnumbered males, and clonal diversity was possibly underestimated. Mapped onto spike, vaccine-associated CD4 TCRs spanned it and were dominant at 160-218 and 743-854. A rise in Spike-specific TCR breadth and depth followed two AZD1222 doses. Among AZD1222 vaccinees, only 5 to 7 were seropositive at baseline.

The CDR3 consists of 14 residues. V lost 2 bases, J lost 11 bases, and 6 bases stayed unmatched. Germline V lookup: CDR1 SGHVS, CDR2 FQNEAQ. The sample consisted of peripheral blood, taken on day 0 of AZD1222 vaccination. The chain couples TRBV7-8 to TRBJ1-5; TRBD1 agrees at 10 bases. The receptor was derived from an adult in good health. As DNA, the CDR3 is TGTGCCAGCAGCTTAAGGGACAGGGGAGGGACCCAGCATTTT. This codes for CASSLRDRGGTQHF.